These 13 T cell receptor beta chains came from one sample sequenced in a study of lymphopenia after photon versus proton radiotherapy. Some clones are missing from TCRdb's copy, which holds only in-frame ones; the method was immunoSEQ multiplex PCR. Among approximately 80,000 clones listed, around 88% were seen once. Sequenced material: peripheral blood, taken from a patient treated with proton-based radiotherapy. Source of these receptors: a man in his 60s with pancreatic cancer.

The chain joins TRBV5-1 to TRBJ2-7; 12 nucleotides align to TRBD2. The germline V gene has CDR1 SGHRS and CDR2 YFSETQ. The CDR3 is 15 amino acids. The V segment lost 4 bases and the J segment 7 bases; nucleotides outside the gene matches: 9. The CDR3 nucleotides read TGCGCCAGCAGCCTGTCTCTAGCGGGAGGGCGTGAGCAGTACTTC. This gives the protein CASSLSLAGGREQYF.

CDR3 nucleotides: TGTGCCAGCAGCTTGGAACCAATTAATGAAAAACTGTTTTTT. Translating it yields CASSLEPINEKLFF. The J gene is TRBJ1-4, the V gene TRBV5-4, with D uncertain. Germline loops: CDR1 SGHNT, CDR2 YYREEE (reference sequence). The CDR3 extends over 14 amino acids. Deletions cut 0 bases from V and 4 bases from J, with 7 bases between.

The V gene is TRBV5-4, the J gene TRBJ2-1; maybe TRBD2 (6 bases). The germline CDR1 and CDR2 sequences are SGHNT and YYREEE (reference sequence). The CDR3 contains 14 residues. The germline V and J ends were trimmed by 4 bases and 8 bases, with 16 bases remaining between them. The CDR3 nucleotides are TGTGCCAGCAGCGTCCCGGGAGCCCGGGATGAGCAGTTCTTC. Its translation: CASSVPGARDEQFF.

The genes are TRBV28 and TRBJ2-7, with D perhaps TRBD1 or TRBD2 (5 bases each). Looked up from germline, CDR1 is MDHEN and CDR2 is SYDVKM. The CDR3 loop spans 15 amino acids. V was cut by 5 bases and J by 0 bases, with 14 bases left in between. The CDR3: CASSTGTKGSYEQYF. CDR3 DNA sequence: TGTGCCAGCAGTACCGGGACGAAGGGCTCCTACGAGCAGTACTTC. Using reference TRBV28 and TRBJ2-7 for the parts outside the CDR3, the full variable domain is DVKVTQSSRYLVKRTGEKVFLECVQDMDHENMFWYRQDPGLGLRLIYFSYDVKMKEKGDIPEGYSVSREKKERFSLILESASTNQTSMYLCASSTGTKGSYEQYFGPGTRLTVT.

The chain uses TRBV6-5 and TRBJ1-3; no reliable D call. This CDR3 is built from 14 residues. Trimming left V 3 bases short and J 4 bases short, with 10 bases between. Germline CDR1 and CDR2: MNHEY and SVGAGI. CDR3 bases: TGTGCCAGCAGTTATAGTGTGACGGGAAACACCATATATTTT. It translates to CASSYSVTGNTIYF.

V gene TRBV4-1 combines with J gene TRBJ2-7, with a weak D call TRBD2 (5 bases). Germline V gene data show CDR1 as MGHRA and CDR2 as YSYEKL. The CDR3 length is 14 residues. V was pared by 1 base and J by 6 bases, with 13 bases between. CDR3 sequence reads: CASSQVGGRGEQYF. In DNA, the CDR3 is TGCGCCAGCAGCCAAGTTGGCGGACGGGGCGAGCAGTACTTC.

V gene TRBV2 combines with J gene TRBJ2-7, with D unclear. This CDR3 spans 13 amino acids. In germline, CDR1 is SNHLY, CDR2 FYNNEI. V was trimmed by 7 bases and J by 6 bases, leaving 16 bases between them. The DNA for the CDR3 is TGTGCCAGCACAAGGGAAGCAACCTCCGAGCAGTACTTC. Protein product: CASTREATSEQYF.

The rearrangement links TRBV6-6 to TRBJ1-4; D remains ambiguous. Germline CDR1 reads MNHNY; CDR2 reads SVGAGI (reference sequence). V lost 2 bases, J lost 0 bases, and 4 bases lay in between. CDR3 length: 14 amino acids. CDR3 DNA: TGTGCCAGCAGTTACGGAGCAACTAATGAAAAACTGTTTTTT. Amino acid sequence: CASSYGATNEKLFF.

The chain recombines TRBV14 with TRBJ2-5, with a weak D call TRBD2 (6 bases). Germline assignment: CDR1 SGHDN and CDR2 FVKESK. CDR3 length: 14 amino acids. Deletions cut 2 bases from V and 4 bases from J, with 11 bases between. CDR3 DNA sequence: TGTGCCAGCAGCCAAAAGGTGGAGGGAGAGACCCAGTACTTC. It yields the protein CASSQKVEGETQYF.

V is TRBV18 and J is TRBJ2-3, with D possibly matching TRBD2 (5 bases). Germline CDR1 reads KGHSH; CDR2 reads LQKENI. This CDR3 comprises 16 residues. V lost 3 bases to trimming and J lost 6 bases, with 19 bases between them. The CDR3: CASSPTGSGLGDTQYF. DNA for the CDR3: TGTGCCAGCTCACCGACCGGCAGCGGACTCGGGGATACGCAGTATTTT.

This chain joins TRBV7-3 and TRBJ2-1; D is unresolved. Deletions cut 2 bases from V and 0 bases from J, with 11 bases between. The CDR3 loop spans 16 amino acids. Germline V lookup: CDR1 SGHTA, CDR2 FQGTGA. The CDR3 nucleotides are TGTGCCAGCAGCTTACAAGGCGGCTTCTCCTACAATGAGCAGTTCTTC. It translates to CASSLQGGFSYNEQFF.

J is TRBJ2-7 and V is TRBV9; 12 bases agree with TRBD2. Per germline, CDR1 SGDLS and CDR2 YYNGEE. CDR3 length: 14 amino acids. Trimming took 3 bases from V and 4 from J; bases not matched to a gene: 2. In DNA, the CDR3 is TGTGCCAGCAGCGAGACTAGCGGGAGTTACGAGCAGTACTTC. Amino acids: CASSETSGSYEQYF.

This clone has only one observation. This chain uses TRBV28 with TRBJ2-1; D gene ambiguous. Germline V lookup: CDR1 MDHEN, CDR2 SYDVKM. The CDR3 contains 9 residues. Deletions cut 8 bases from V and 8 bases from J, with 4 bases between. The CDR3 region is CASAYEQFF. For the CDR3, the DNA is TGTGCCAGCGCCTATGAGCAGTTCTTC.